This T cell receptor (beta chain) was captured by sequencing in a study of a mutant IDH1 vaccine in newly diagnosed glioma. Overall study: The initiation of vaccination occurred 4-6 weeks after radiotherapy alone, or with temozolomide cycles. Treated patients, approximately 62% male and roughly 40% female, averaged about 40 years of age. Patients were pretreated with radiotherapy, temozolomide, or both, mostly both.

CDR3 length: 13 amino acids. From germline, CDR1 is SEHNR and CDR2 FQNEAQ (reference sequence). Trimming took off 0 bases at V and 10 bases at J, with 9 bases between the two ends. Generated by immunoSEQ multiplex PCR, the TCRdb table keeps only in-frame clones and is missing some. This table holds 50,000 to 70,000 clones, 80% to 90% found once. Concerning this clone itself: Its specificity is unknown.

The sample's time point: week 23, last vaccination. Doses of 300 ug of mutant IDH1 20-mer peptide were given with topical imiquimod. Newly diagnosed WHO grade 3 or 4 IDH1-mutant, ATRX-lost astrocytomas were identified in the donors. The source material was PBMCs, sampled from a glioma patient whose treatment included an IDH1 peptide vaccine. This chain joins TRBV7-9 and TRBJ1-4; a possible D gene is TRBD1 (5 bases). This TCR came from a man aged 40-55 years with glioma. CDR3 nucleotides: TGTGCCAGCAGCTTAGCCCAGGGAGGAAAACTGTTTTTT. This translates into CASSLAQGGKLFF.